The source of this TCR beta chain is a study of vaccination and CD4 T cells after COVID-19. The table lists this clonotype with a count of one. The antigen is unknown. Germline trimming cut 4 bases from V and 6 bases from J; bases unmatched to any gene: 12. The CDR3 has 17 residues. Per germline, CDR1 SGHTA and CDR2 FQGNSA. As to treatment: roughly ten-day PBMC culture with coronavirus spike peptide pools or control peptides (ViraFEST assay). Sequence data for DNA of cultured CD4+ T cells were generated by the Oncomine TCR Beta short-read assay. MiXCR was run by TCRdb on the PCR reads, yielding one entry per CDR3 protein. Found here are around 6,800 distinct CDR3 sequences, about 79% of them singletons; the top ten hold approximately 30%.

The chain uses TRBV7-2 and TRBJ1-6; TRBD1 matches at 7 bases. Sequencing was carried out using CD4+ T cells from blood, cultured in vitro. The receptor was derived from a human donor who had recovered from COVID-19. The CDR3 DNA follows: TGTGCCAGCAGCTCAAGAATAGGGACAGTGCCTAATTCACCCCTCCACTTT. Encoded protein: CASSSRIGTVPNSPLHF.